This TCR beta chain was observed in a study of post-analysis software for immune sequencing data. Study-level information: Multiple sclerosis in the patients followed relapsing-remitting, secondary progressive and progressive-relapsing courses. General study points: For normalized Chao1 diversity, multiple sclerosis patients scored significantly lower than controls did. Strong co-clustering by F measure was evident for samples that had been prepared in the same batch. TRBV5-6, TRBV5-1 and TRBV20-1 belonged to a set of roughly five TRBV segments that were more frequent in patients than controls.

The authors incorporated unique molecular identifiers into the TCR beta cDNA libraries. Between about 0.85 and 11 million T cells gave rise to some 470,000 cDNA molecules. TCRdb reanalysed the PCR reads using MiXCR and keeps one entry per CDR3 protein. This table holds a few hundred thousand distinct CDR3 sequences, 30% to 45% found once. Notes on this clonotype: What it recognizes is unknown.

This CDR3 comprises 15 residues. The V and J ends lost 0 bases and 2 bases respectively, with 10 bases between them. CDR1 and CDR2 from the germline V gene are SGHTA and FQGNSA. The chain links TRBV7-2 to TRBJ2-5; D is unresolved. The clonotype originates from a girl aged 10-17 years with multiple sclerosis. The sample was blood. CDR3 protein: CASSLALTLQETQYF. Written as DNA, the CDR3 is TGTGCCAGCAGCTTAGCGTTGACTCTACAAGAGACCCAGTACTTC.